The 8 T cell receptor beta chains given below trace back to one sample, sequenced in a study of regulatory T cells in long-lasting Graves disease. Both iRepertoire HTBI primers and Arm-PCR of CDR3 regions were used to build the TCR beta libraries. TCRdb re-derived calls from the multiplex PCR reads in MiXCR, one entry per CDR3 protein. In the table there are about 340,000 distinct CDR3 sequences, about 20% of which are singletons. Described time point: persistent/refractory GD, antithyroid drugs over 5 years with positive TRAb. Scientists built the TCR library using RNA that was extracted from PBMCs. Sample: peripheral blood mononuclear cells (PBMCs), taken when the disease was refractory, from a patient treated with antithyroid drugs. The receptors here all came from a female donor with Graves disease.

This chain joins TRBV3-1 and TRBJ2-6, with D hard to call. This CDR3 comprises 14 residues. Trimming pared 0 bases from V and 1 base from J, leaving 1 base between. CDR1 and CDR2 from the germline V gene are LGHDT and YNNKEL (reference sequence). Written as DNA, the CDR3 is TGTGCCAGCAGCCAAGATTCTGGGGCCAACGTCCTGACTTTC. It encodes CASSQDSGANVLTF. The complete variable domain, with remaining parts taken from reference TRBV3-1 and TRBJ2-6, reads DTAVSQTPKYLVTQMGNDKSIKCEQNLGHDTMYWYKQDSKKFLKIMFSYNNKELIINETVPNRFSPKSPDKAHLNLHINSLELGDSAVYFCASSQDSGANVLTFGAGSRLTVL.

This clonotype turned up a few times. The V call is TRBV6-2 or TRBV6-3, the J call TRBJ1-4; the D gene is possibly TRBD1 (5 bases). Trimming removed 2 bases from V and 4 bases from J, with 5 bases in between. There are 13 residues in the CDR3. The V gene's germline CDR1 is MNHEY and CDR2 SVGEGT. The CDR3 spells CASSYGGNEKLFF. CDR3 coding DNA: TGTGCCAGCAGTTACGGGGGTAATGAAAAACTGTTTTTT.

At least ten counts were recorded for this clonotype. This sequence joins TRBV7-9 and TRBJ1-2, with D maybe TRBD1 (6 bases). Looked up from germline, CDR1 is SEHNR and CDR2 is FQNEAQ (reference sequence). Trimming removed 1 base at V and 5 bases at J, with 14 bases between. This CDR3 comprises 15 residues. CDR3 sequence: CASSLVGRGRYGYTF. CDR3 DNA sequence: TGTGCCAGCAGCTTAGTAGGCAGGGGCCGTTATGGCTACACCTTC. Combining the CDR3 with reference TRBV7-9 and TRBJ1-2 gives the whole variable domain DTGVSQNPRHKITKRGQNVTFRCDPISEHNRLYWYRQTLGQGPEFLTYFQNEAQLEKSRLLSDRFSAERPKGSFSTLEIQRTEQGDSAMYLCASSLVGRGRYGYTFGSGTRLTVV.

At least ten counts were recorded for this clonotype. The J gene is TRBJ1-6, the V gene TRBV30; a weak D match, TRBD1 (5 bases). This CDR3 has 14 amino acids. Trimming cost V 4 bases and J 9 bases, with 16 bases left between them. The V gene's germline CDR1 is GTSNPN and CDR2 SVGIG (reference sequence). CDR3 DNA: TGTGCCTGGAAACTCCGGGACGGCTTTTCACCCCTCCACTTT. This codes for CAWKLRDGFSPLHF.

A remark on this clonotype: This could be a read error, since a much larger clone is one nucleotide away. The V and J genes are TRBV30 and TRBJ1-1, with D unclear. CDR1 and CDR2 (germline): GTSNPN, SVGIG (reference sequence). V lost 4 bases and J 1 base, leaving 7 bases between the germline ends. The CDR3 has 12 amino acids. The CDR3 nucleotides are TGTGCCTGGACCCCCACGAACACTGAAGCTTTCTTT. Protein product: CAWTPTNTEAFF.

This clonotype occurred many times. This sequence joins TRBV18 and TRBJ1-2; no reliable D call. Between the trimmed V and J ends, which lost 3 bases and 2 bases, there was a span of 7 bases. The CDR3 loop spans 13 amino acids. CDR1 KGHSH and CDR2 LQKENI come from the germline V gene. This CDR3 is CASSPEQNYGYTF. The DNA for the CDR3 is TGTGCCAGCTCACCGGAGCAGAACTATGGCTACACCTTC.

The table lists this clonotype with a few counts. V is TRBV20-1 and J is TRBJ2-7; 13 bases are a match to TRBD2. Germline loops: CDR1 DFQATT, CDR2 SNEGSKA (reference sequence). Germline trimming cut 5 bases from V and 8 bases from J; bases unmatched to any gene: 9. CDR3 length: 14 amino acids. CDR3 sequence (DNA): TGCAGTGCTTCACTAGCGGGGGGGCCGGCTCAGCAGTACTTC. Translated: CSASLAGGPAQQYF.

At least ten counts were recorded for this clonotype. The CDR3 reads CASSERGSYEQYF. CDR3 DNA: TGTGCCAGCAGTGAAAGGGGCTCCTACGAGCAGTACTTC. The rearrangement links TRBV6-2 or TRBV6-3 to TRBJ2-7; perhaps TRBD1 as D (5 bases). The CDR3 contains 13 residues. Trimming took 5 bases from V and 0 from J, leaving 8 bases between them. Germline V gene sequence: CDR1 MNHEY, CDR2 SVGEGT.